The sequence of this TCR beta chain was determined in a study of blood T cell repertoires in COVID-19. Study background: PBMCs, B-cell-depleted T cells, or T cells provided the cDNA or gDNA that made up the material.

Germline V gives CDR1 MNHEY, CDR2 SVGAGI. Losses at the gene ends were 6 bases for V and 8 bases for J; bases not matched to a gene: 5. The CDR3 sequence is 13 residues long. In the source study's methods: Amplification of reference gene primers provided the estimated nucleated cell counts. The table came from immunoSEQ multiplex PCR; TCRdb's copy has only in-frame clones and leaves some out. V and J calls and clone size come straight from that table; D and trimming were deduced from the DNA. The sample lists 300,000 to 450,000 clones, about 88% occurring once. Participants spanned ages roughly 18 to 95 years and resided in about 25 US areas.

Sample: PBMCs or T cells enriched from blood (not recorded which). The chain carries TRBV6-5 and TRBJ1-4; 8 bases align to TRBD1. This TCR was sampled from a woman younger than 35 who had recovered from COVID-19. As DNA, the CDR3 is TGTGCCAGCAGAGCCCGGACAGGGGAAAAACTGTTTTTT. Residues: CASRARTGEKLFF.